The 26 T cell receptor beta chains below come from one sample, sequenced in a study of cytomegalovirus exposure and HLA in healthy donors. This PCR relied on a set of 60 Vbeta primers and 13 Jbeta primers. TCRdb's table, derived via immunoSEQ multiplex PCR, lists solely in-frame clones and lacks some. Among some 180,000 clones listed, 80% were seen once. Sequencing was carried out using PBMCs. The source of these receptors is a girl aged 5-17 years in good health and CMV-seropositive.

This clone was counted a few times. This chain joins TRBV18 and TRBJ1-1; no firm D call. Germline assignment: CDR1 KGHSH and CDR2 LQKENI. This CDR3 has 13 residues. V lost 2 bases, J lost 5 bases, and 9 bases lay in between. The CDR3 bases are TGTGCCAGCTCACCAGAACGCGCGACTGAAGCTTTCTTT. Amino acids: CASSPERATEAFF.

CDR3 in amino acids: CASSLGTADHTEAFF. The CDR3 coding sequence is TGTGCCAGCTCACTGGGGACAGCGGATCACACTGAAGCTTTCTTT. The V and J genes are TRBV18 and TRBJ1-1, with 7 bases identical to TRBD1. This CDR3 comprises 15 residues. Germline CDR1 and CDR2: KGHSH and LQKENI. V trimming: 4 bases; J trimming: 3 bases; junction bases outside the gene matches: 8.

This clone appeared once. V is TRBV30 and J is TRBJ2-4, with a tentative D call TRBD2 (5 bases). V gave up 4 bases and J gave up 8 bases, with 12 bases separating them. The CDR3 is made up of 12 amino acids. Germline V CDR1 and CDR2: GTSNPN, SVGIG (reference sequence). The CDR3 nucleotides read TGTGCCTGGACCGGGTCGGGGTACATTCAGTACTTC. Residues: CAWTGSGYIQYF.

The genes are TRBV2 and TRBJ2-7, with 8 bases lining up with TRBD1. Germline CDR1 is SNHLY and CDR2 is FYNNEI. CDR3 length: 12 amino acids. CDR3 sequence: CGSGTGSYEQYF. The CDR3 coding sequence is TGTGGTTCCGGGACAGGCTCCTACGAGCAGTACTTC.

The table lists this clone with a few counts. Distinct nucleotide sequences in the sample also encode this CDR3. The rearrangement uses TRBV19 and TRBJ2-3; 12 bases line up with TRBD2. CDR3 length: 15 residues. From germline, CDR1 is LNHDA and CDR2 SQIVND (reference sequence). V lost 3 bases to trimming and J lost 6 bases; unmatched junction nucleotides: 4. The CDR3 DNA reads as TGTGCCAGTAGTATCTCTAGCGGGAGGGCCGATACGCAGTATTTT. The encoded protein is CASSISSGRADTQYF.

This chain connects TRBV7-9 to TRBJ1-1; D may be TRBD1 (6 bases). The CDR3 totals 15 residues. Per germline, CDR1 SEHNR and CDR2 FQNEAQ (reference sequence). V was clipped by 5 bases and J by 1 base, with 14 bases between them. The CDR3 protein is CASSPRQATNTEAFF. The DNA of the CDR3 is TGTGCCAGCAGCCCCCGACAGGCTACGAACACTGAAGCTTTCTTT.

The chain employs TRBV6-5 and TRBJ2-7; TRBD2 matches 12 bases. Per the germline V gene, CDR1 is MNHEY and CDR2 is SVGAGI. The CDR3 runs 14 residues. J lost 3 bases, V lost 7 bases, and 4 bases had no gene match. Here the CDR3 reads CASKGLAGNYEQYF. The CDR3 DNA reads TGTGCCAGCAAAGGACTAGCGGGGAACTACGAGCAGTACTTC.

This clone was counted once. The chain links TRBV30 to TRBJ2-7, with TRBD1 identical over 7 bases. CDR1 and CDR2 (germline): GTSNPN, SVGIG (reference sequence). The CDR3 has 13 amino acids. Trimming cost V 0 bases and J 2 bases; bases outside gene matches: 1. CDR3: CAWSVTGAYEQYF. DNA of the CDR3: TGTGCCTGGAGTGTTACAGGGGCCTACGAGCAGTACTTC.

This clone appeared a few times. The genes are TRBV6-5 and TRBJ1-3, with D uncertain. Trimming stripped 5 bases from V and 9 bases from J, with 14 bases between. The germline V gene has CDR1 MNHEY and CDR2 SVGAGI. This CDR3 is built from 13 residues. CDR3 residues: CASSERGPGTIYF. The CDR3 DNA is TGTGCCAGCAGTGAGCGGGGTCCTGGCACCATATATTTT.

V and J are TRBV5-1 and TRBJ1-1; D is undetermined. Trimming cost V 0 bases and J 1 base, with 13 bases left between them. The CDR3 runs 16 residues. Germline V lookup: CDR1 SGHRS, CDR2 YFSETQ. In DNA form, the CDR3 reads TGCGCCAGCAGCTTGGGGCAGGAGGTGGCGAACACTGAAGCTTTCTTT. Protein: CASSLGQEVANTEAFF.

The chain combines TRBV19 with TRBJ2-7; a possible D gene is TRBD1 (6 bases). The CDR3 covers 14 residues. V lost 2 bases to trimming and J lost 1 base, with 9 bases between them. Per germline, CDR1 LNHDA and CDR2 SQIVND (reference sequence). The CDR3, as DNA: TGTGCCAGTAGTATAACAGGGTGGTCCTACGAGCAGTACTTC. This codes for CASSITGWSYEQYF.

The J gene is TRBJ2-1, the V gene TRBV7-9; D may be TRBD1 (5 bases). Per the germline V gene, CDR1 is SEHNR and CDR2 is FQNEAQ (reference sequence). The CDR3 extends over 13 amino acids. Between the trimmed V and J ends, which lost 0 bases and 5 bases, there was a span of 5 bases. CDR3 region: CASSLAQDNEQFF. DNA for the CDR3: TGTGCCAGCAGCTTAGCACAGGACAATGAGCAGTTCTTC. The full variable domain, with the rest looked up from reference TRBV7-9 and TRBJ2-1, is DTGVSQNPRHKITKRGQNVTFRCDPISEHNRLYWYRQTLGQGPEFLTYFQNEAQLEKSRLLSDRFSAERPKGSFSTLEIQRTEQGDSAMYLCASSLAQDNEQFFGPGTRLTVL.

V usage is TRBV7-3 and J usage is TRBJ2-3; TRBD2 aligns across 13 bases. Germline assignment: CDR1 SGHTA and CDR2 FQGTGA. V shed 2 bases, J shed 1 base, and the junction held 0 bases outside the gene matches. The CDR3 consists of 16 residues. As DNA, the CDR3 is TGTGCCAGCAGCTTAGGGACTAGCGGGGGCACAGATACGCAGTATTTT. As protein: CASSLGTSGGTDTQYF. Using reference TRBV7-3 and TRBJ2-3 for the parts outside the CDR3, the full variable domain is GAGVSQTPSNKVTEKGKYVELRCDPISGHTALYWYRQSLGQGPEFLIYFQGTGAADDSGLPNDRFFAVRPEGSVSTLKIQRTERGDSAVYLCASSLGTSGGTDTQYFGPGTRLTVL.

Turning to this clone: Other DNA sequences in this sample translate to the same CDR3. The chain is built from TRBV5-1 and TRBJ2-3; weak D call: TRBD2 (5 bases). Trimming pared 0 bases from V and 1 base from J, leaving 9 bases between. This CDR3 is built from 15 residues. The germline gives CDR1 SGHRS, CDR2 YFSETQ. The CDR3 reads CASSLGGRGTDTQYF. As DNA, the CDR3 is TGCGCCAGCAGCTTGGGAGGGAGAGGCACAGATACGCAGTATTTT.

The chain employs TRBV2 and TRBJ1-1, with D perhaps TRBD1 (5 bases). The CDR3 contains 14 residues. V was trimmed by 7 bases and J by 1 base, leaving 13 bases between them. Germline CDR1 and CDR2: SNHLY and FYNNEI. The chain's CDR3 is CASTGPGKNTEAFF. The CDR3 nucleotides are TGTGCCAGCACAGGCCCAGGGAAGAACACTGAAGCTTTCTTT.

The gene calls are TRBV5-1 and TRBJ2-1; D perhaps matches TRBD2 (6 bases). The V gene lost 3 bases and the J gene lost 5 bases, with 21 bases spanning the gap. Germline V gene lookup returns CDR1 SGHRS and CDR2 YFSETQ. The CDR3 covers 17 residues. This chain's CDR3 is CASSSDPSERRDNEQFF. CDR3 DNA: TGCGCCAGCAGCTCCGATCCTAGCGAGAGAAGAGACAATGAGCAGTTCTTC.

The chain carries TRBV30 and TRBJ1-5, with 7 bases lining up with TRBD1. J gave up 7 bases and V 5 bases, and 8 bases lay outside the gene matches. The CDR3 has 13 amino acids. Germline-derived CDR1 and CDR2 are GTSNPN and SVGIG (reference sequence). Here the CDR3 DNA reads TGTGCCTGGGGCCGACAGGGTGGACAGCCCCAGCATTTT. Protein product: CAWGRQGGQPQHF.

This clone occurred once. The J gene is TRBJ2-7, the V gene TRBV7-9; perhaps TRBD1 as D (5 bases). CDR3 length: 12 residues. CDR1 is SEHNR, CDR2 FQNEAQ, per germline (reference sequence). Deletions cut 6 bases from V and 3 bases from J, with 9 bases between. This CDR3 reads CASSRQLYEQYF. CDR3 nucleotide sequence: TGTGCCAGCAGTCGACAGCTCTACGAGCAGTACTTC.

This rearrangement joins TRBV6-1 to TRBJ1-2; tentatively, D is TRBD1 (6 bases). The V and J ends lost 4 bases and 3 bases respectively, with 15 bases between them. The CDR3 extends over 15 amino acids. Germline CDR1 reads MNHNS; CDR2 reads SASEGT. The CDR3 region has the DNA TGTGCCAGCAGTGGGACAGTCATCCCGGACTATGGCTACACCTTC. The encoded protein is CASSGTVIPDYGYTF.

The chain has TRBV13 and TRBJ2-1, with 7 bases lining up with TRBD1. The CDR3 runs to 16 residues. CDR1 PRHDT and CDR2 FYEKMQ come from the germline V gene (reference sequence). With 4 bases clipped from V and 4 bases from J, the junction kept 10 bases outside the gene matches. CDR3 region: CASSSPYGTEYNEQFF. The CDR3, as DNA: TGTGCCAGCAGCTCACCTTACGGGACAGAATACAATGAGCAGTTCTTC.

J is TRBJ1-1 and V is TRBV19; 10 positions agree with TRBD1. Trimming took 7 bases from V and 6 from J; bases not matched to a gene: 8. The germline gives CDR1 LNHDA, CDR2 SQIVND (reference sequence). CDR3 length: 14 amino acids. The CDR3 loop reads CASKAWDRGPEAFF. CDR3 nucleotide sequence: TGTGCCAGTAAAGCCTGGGACAGGGGACCTGAAGCTTTCTTT.

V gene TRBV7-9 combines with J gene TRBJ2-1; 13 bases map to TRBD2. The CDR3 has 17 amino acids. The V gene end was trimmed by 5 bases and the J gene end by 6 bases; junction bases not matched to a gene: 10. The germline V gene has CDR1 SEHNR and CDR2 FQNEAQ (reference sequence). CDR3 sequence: CASSRRLAGGIGNEQFF. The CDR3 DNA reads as TGTGCCAGCAGCCGGAGACTAGCGGGAGGAATAGGCAATGAGCAGTTCTTC.

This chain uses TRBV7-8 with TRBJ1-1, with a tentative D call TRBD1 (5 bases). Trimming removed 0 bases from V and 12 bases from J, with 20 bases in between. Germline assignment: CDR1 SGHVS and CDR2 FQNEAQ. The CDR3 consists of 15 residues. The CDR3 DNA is TGTGCCAGCAGCTTAGCGCGGACAACAAGCCGCGAGTCTTTCTTT. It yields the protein CASSLARTTSRESFF.

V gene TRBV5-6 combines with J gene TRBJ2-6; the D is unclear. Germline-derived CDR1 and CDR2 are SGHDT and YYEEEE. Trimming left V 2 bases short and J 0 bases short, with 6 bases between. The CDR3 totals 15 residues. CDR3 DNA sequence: TGTGCCAGCAGCTTACTGAGCTCTGGGGCCAACGTCCTGACTTTC. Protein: CASSLLSSGANVLTF.

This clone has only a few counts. The CDR3 loop reads CASSIWSGPSITEAFF. DNA for the CDR3: TGTGCCAGTAGTATCTGGTCAGGTCCGTCCATAACTGAAGCTTTCTTT. The chain joins TRBV19 to TRBJ1-1; D unresolved. CDR1 is LNHDA and CDR2 is SQIVND in the germline V gene (reference sequence). The CDR3 has 16 amino acids. The ends were cut back, 3 bases at V and 5 bases at J, with 19 bases in the middle.

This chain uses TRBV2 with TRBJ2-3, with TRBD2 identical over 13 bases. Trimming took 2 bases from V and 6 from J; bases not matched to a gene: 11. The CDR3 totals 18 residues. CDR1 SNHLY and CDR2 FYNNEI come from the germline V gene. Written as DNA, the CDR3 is TGTGCCAGCAGTGAAAATCCCCGCGGGACTAGCGGGAAGGATACGCAGTATTTT. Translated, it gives CASSENPRGTSGKDTQYF.